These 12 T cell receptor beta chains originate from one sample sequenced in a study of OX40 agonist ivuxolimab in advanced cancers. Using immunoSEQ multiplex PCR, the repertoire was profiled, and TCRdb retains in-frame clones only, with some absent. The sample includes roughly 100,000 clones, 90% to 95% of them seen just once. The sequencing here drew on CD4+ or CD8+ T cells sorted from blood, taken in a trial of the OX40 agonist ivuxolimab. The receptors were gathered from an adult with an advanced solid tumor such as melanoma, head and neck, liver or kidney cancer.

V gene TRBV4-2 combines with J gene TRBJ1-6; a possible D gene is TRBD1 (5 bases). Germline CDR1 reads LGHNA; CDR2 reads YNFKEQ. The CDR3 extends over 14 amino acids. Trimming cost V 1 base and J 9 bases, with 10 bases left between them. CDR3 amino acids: CASSQAQGGSPLHF. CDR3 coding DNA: TGTGCCAGCAGCCAAGCCCAGGGTGGTTCACCCCTCCACTTT.

CDR3 protein: CAWREPGGGGGSVPDTQYF. As DNA, the CDR3 is TGTGCCTGGCGGGAGCCAGGAGGCGGGGGTGGTTCGGTCCCAGATACGCAGTATTTT. J is TRBJ2-3 and V is TRBV30, with 7 bases aligning to TRBD2. Germline CDR1 and CDR2: GTSNPN and SVGIG (reference sequence). There are 19 residues in the CDR3. Trimming removed 5 bases from V and 4 bases from J; junction bases left unmatched: 24.

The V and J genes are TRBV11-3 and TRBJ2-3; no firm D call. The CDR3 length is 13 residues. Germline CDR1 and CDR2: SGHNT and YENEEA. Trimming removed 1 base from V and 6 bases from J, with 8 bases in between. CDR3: CASSLAPQDTQYF. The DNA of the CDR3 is TGTGCCAGCAGCTTAGCCCCACAGGATACGCAGTATTTT.

Here the CDR3 reads CASRARGGSGYTF. CDR3 coding DNA: TGTGCCAGCAGGGCCCGGGGGGGTTCGGGCTACACCTTC. The chain combines TRBV6-6 with TRBJ1-2; perhaps TRBD1 as D (5 bases). Trimming removed 6 bases at V and 8 bases at J, with 16 bases between. Germline V lookup: CDR1 MNHNY, CDR2 SVGAGI (reference sequence). This CDR3 is built from 13 residues.

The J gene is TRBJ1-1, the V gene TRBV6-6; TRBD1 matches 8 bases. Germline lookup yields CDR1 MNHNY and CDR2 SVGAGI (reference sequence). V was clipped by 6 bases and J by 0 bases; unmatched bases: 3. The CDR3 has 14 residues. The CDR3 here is CASRTGALNTEAFF. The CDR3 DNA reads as TGTGCCAGCAGGACAGGGGCCTTGAACACTGAAGCTTTCTTT.

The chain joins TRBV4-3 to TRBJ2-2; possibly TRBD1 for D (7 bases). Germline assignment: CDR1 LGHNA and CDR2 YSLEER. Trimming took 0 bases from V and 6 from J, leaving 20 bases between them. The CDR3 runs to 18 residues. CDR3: CASSQDFGRGWRAGELFF. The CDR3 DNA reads TGCGCCAGCAGCCAAGATTTTGGCAGGGGGTGGAGGGCCGGGGAGCTGTTTTTT.

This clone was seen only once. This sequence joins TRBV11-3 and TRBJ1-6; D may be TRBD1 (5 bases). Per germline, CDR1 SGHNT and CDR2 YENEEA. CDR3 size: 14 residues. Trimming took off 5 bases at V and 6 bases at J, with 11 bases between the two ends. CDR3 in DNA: TGTGCCAGCAGCGGACGGGGGTTTAATTCACCCCTCCACTTT. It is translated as CASSGRGFNSPLHF.

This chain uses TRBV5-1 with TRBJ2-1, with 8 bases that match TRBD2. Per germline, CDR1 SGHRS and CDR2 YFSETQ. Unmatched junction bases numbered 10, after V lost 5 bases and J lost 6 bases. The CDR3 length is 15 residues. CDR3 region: CASRTSGGPVNEQFF. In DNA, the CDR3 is TGCGCCAGCAGGACCTCGGGAGGGCCGGTCAATGAGCAGTTCTTC. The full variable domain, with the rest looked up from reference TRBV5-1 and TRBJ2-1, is KAGVTQTPRYLIKTRGQQVTLSCSPISGHRSVSWYQQTPGQGLQFLFEYFSETQRNKGNFPGRFSGRQFSNSRSEMNVSTLELGDSALYLCASRTSGGPVNEQFFGPGTRLTVL.

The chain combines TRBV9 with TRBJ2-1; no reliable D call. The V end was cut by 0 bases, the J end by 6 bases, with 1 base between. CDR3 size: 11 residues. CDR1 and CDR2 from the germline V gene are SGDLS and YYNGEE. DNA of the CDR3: TGTGCCAGCAGCGTAGTCAATGAGCAGTTCTTC. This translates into CASSVVNEQFF.

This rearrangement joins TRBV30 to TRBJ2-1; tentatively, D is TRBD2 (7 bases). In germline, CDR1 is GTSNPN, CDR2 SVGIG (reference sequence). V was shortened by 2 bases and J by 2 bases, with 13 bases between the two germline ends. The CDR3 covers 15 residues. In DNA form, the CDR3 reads TGTGCCTGGAGTAAGGGGGGGGGCCCCTACAATGAGCAGTTCTTC. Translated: CAWSKGGGPYNEQFF.

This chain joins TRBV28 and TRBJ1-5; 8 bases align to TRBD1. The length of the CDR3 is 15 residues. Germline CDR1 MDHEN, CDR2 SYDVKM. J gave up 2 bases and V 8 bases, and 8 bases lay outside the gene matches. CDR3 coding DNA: TGTGCCAGCTACCCCCAGGGGGCTGGCAATCAGCCCCAGCATTTT. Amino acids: CASYPQGAGNQPQHF.

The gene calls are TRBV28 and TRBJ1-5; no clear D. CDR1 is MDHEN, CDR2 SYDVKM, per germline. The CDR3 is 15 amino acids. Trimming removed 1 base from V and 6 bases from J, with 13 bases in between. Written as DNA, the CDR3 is TGTGCCAGCAGTTTATTCGGGGTGCATTCTCAGCCCCAGCATTTT. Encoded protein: CASSLFGVHSQPQHF. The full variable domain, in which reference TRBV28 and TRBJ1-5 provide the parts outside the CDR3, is DVKVTQSSRYLVKRTGEKVFLECVQDMDHENMFWYRQDPGLGLRLIYFSYDVKMKEKGDIPEGYSVSREKKERFSLILESASTNQTSMYLCASSLFGVHSQPQHFGDGTRLSIL.